Each of the 23 T cell receptor beta chains below was sequenced from the same sample in a study of blood T cell repertoires in COVID-19. Profiling relied on immunoSEQ multiplex PCR, and the TCRdb table lists in-frame clones only, not all of them. The sample lists around 300,000 clones, 88% seen once, with about 5% in the top ten. The sequenced material came from PBMCs or T cells enriched from blood (not recorded which). Receptors originate from a man aged 30 to 39 who had recovered from COVID-19.

The V and J genes are TRBV2 and TRBJ2-2; 7 bases match TRBD2. CDR3 length: 12 amino acids. Losses at the gene ends were 8 bases for V and 3 bases for J; bases not matched to a gene: 0. Germline CDR1 is SNHLY and CDR2 is FYNNEI. The CDR3 sequence is CASGGDTGELFF. In nucleotides, the CDR3 is TGTGCCAGCGGGGGGGACACCGGGGAGCTGTTTTTT.

The J gene is TRBJ1-6, the V gene TRBV7-8, with a possible D match to TRBD1 (5 bases). Germline CDR1 and CDR2: SGHVS and FQNEAQ. V gave up 3 bases and J gave up 10 bases, with 13 bases separating them. The CDR3 length is 14 residues. CDR3 nucleotide sequence: TGTGCCAGCAGCTTGGGGCGCGGGGGGTCACCCCTCCACTTT. It translates to CASSLGRGGSPLHF.

The rearrangement links TRBV28 to TRBJ2-5; the match to TRBD2 covers 10 bases. This CDR3 region has 17 residues. J was trimmed by 0 bases and V by 5 bases; bases with no gene match: 9. Germline V lookup: CDR1 MDHEN, CDR2 SYDVKM. CDR3 in DNA: TGTGCCAGCAGTCCATGGGTAGCGGGGGGCTACCAAGAGACCCAGTACTTC. Its protein is CASSPWVAGGYQETQYF.

This chain links TRBV7-2 with TRBJ2-1; 9 bases align to TRBD2. Per germline, CDR1 SGHTA and CDR2 FQGNSA. This CDR3 has 15 residues. V gave up 0 bases and J gave up 8 bases; unmatched junction bases: 5. The CDR3, as DNA: TGTGCCAGCAGCTTAGCCGGGACTAGCTCCCATGAGCAGTTCTTC. This sequence encodes CASSLAGTSSHEQFF.

The chain joins TRBV7-2 to TRBJ2-7; 8 bases match TRBD1. After removal of 4 bases from V and 3 bases from J, the junction contained 5 bases not matched to a gene. The length of the CDR3 is 14 residues. CDR1 is SGHTA and CDR2 is FQGNSA in the germline V gene. The CDR3 DNA is TGTGCCAGCAGCTCATGGACAGGGATCTACGAGCAGTACTTC. Translation gives CASSSWTGIYEQYF.

The chain combines TRBV19 with TRBJ1-6; D ambiguous. The CDR3 extends over 15 amino acids. Trimming took 1 base from V and 6 from J, leaving 10 bases between them. Germline loops: CDR1 LNHDA, CDR2 SQIVND (reference sequence). The CDR3: CASSIGGIINSPLHF. In nucleotides, the CDR3 is TGTGCCAGTAGTATAGGCGGTATTATTAATTCACCCCTCCACTTT.

The DNA of the CDR3 is TGTGCCAGCAGCCGGGGAGGGTCGGGAGTGAACACTGAAGCTTTCTTT. It specifies CASSRGGSGVNTEAFF. The J gene is TRBJ1-1, the V gene TRBV5-4; D call uncertain. V was cut by 4 bases and J by 0 bases, with 16 bases left in between. The CDR3 covers 16 residues. The germline gives CDR1 SGHNT, CDR2 YYREEE (reference sequence).

As DNA, the CDR3 is TGTGCCAGCAGTTTGGAGCAAGGGGCGGGATCATACGAGCAGTACTTC. Its protein product is CASSLEQGAGSYEQYF. This chain connects TRBV6-2 or TRBV6-3 to TRBJ2-7; tentative D call: TRBD2 (6 bases). Germline lookup yields CDR1 MNHEY and CDR2 SVGEGT. V was cut by 4 bases and J by 4 bases, with 20 bases left in between. The CDR3 is 16 residues long.

V is TRBV5-1 and J is TRBJ2-3; maybe TRBD1 (6 bases). V lost 0 bases to trimming and J lost 4 bases, with 12 bases between them. Germline CDR1 and CDR2: SGHRS and YFSETQ. This CDR3 contains 15 residues. CDR3 DNA sequence: TGCGCCAGCAGCTTGGCTGGGCAGGGGCCAGATACGCAGTATTTT. Translating gives CASSLAGQGPDTQYF.

The J gene is TRBJ2-2, the V gene TRBV24-1, with TRBD2 matching 7 bases. V lost 4 bases to trimming and J lost 3 bases; unmatched junction nucleotides: 4. This CDR3 has 15 residues. Germline V lookup: CDR1 KGHDR, CDR2 SFDVKD. Here the CDR3 reads CATSDGTTDTGELFF. The CDR3 coding sequence is TGTGCCACCAGTGACGGGACTACAGACACCGGGGAGCTGTTTTTT.

The chain is built from TRBV11-2 and TRBJ2-1; D is possibly TRBD2 (6 bases). The CDR3 consists of 15 residues. The V end lost 5 bases, the J end lost 0 bases, and 11 bases lay between the germline ends. In germline, CDR1 is SGHAT, CDR2 FQNNGV. The CDR3, as DNA: TGTGCCAGCAGCCCACGGAGGGTCTCCTACAATGAGCAGTTCTTC. Its translation: CASSPRRVSYNEQFF.

J is TRBJ2-3 and V is TRBV7-2, with TRBD2 matching 7 bases. Germline V gene sequence: CDR1 SGHTA, CDR2 FQGNSA. The trim removed 2 bases at V and 2 bases at J, leaving 4 bases unmatched. This CDR3 is 15 amino acids long. The CDR3 sequence is CASSLSSGITDTQYF. The CDR3 region has the DNA TGTGCCAGCAGCTTATCTAGCGGAATCACAGATACGCAGTATTTT.

The chain recombines TRBV29-1 with TRBJ2-7; D perhaps matches TRBD1 (6 bases). The CDR3 spans 14 residues. The ends were cut back, 4 bases at V and 0 bases at J, with 13 bases in the middle. Germline CDR1 reads SQVTM; CDR2 reads ANQGSEA. The CDR3 sequence is CSVARGTPSYEQYF. The DNA of the CDR3 is TGCAGCGTTGCAAGGGGGACACCCTCCTACGAGCAGTACTTC.

This clone has only one observation. The gene calls are TRBV7-9 and TRBJ2-3, with a tentative D call TRBD1 (5 bases). The germline V gene encodes CDR1 SEHNR and CDR2 FQNEAQ (reference sequence). Trimming took off 4 bases at V and 1 base at J, with 12 bases between the two ends. The CDR3 contains 15 residues. The CDR3 DNA reads as TGTGCCAGCAGCTGGGCAGGGTATGGCACAGATACGCAGTATTTT. Its translation: CASSWAGYGTDTQYF. Variable domain in full (rest from reference TRBV7-9 and TRBJ2-3): DTGVSQNPRHKITKRGQNVTFRCDPISEHNRLYWYRQTLGQGPEFLTYFQNEAQLEKSRLLSDRFSAERPKGSFSTLEIQRTEQGDSAMYLCASSWAGYGTDTQYFGPGTRLTVL.

V and J are TRBV2 and TRBJ2-3; 12 bases are shared with TRBD2. The CDR3 has 15 residues. Per the germline V gene, CDR1 is SNHLY and CDR2 is FYNNEI. V lost 6 bases, J lost 7 bases, and 8 bases stayed unmatched. The CDR3 sequence: CASRETSGGVNTQYF. The CDR3 nucleotides read TGTGCCAGCAGAGAGACTAGCGGGGGCGTAAATACGCAGTATTTT.

The chain is built from TRBV12-3 or TRBV12-4 and TRBJ2-2; D is ambiguous. Deletions cut 6 bases from V and 0 bases from J, with 5 bases between. The CDR3 covers 13 residues. This CDR3 is CASRPTNTGELFF. In nucleotides, the CDR3 is TGTGCCAGCAGGCCTACGAACACCGGGGAGCTGTTTTTT.

J is TRBJ1-4 and V is TRBV24-1; the D gene is possibly TRBD1 (6 bases). CDR1 and CDR2 from the germline V gene are KGHDR and SFDVKD. This CDR3 region has 17 residues. The V end was cut by 2 bases, the J end by 8 bases, with 20 bases between. The DNA of the CDR3 is TGTGCCACCAGTGATTCCCGCCCGGGGGGCGTAGGGGAAAAACTGTTTTTT. Translating gives CATSDSRPGGVGEKLFF.

The V and J genes are TRBV5-1 and TRBJ2-2; 7 nucleotides line up with TRBD1. Per the germline V gene, CDR1 is SGHRS and CDR2 is YFSETQ. V shed 3 bases and J 3 bases; nucleotides not matched to a gene: 5. This CDR3 is built from 15 residues. The CDR3 region is CASSSDRLYTGELFF. The CDR3 DNA sequence: TGCGCCAGCAGCTCGGACAGGCTTTACACCGGGGAGCTGTTTTTT. The whole variable domain, filled in from reference TRBV5-1 and TRBJ2-2, reads KAGVTQTPRYLIKTRGQQVTLSCSPISGHRSVSWYQQTPGQGLQFLFEYFSETQRNKGNFPGRFSGRQFSNSRSEMNVSTLELGDSALYLCASSSDRLYTGELFFGEGSRLTVL.

The chain joins TRBV27 to TRBJ2-7, with 7 bases lining up with TRBD1. CDR1 and CDR2 (germline): MNHEY, SMNVEV (reference sequence). With V trimmed by 4 bases and J by 2 bases, 5 bases remained unmatched. CDR3 length: 14 residues. CDR3 bases: TGTGCCAGCAGTTCCAGACAGGGACCCTACGAGCAGTACTTC. Translating gives CASSSRQGPYEQYF.

The chain employs TRBV9 and TRBJ1-6; possible D gene TRBD1, 6 bases. Germline CDR1 reads SGDLS; CDR2 reads YYNGEE. V gave up 4 bases and J gave up 6 bases, with 14 bases separating them. CDR3 length: 15 amino acids. This CDR3 is CASSPEGTLNSPLHF. CDR3 coding DNA: TGTGCCAGCAGCCCAGAGGGGACACTTAATTCACCCCTCCACTTT.

The chain uses TRBV14 and TRBJ2-7; D unclear. The CDR3 totals 12 residues. V shed 4 bases and J shed 3 bases, with 7 bases lying between them. Germline V gene data show CDR1 as SGHDN and CDR2 as FVKESK. The CDR3 DNA is TGTGCCAGCAGCCGGTACAGCTACGAGCAGTACTTC. Translated: CASSRYSYEQYF. The complete variable domain, with remaining parts taken from reference TRBV14 and TRBJ2-7, reads EAGVTQFPSHSVIEKGQTVTLRCDPISGHDNLYWYRRVMGKEIKFLLHFVKESKQDESGMPNNRFLAERTGGTYSTLKVQPAELEDSGVYFCASSRYSYEQYFGPGTRLTVT.

The chain carries TRBV15 and TRBJ2-5; 9 nucleotides agree with TRBD1. The CDR3 covers 15 residues. CDR1 is LNHNV, CDR2 YYDKDF, per germline (reference sequence). The ends lost 5 bases at V and 6 bases at J; junction bases unmatched: 10. CDR3 sequence: CATSPRTGAVQTQYF. The CDR3 region has the DNA TGTGCCACCAGCCCGAGGACAGGGGCTGTGCAGACCCAGTACTTC.

This sequence joins TRBV5-1 and TRBJ2-7; TRBD1 matches 10 bases. V lost 2 bases and J lost 6; bases outside the gene matches: 20. The CDR3 has 19 amino acids. Looked up from germline, CDR1 is SGHRS and CDR2 is YFSETQ. The CDR3 sequence: CASSFPTGGFVQRISEQYF. The CDR3 DNA follows: TGCGCCAGCAGCTTCCCGACAGGGGGCTTCGTACAGCGGATCTCCGAGCAGTACTTC.